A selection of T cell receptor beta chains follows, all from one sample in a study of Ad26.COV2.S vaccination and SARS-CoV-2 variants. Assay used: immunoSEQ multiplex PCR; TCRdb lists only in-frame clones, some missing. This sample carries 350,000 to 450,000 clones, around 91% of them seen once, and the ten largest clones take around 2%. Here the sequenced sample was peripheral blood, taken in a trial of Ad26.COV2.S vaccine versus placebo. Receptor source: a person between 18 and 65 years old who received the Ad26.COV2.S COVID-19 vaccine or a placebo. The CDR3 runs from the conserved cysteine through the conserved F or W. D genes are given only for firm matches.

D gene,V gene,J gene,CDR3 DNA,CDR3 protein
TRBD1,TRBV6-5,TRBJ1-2,TGTGCCAGCAGTTCGTTCGGGACAGTCTATGGCTACACCTTC,CASSSFGTVYGYTF
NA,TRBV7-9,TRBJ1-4,TGTGCCAGCAGCCCCGCCCAAGGAGGAGAAAAACTGTTTTTT,CASSPAQGGEKLFF
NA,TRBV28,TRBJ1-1,TGTGCCAGCAGTCCAACACGGGGGGGAAACACTGAAGCTTTCTTT,CASSPTRGGNTEAFF
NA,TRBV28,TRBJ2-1,TGTGCCAGCCAGCTGAGGGGGATAGTCAATGAGCAGTTCTTC,CASQLRGIVNEQFF
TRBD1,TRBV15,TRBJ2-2,TGTGCCACCAGTAGGGACAGATCTACCGGGGAGCTGTTTTTT,CATSRDRSTGELFF
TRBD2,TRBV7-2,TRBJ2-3,TGTGCCAGCAGCTCCAGGCGGGGGGATACGCAGTATTTT,CASSSRRGDTQYF
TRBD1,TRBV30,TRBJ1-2,TGTGCCTCGGGACAGGGGGGCCTCTATGGCTACACCTTC,CASGQGGLYGYTF
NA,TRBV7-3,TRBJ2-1,TGTGCCAGCAGCCTACCGGGCGTTAATGAGCAGTTCTTC,CASSLPGVNEQFF
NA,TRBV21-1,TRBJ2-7,TGTGCCAGCGTCGGACAGTGGGACTCCTACGAGCAGTACTTC,CASVGQWDSYEQYF
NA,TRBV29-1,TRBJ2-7,TGCAGCGTTTCCAGCTCCTACGAGCAGTACTTC,CSVSSSYEQYF
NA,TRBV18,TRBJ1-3,TGTGCCAGCTCACCCCCCGTTGGGGTGGCTGGAAACACCATATATTTT,CASSPPVGVAGNTIYF